This T cell receptor beta chain was obtained from a study of OX40 agonist ivuxolimab in advanced cancers. General notes on the study: Ivuxolimab was an agonistic, fully human IgG2 monoclonal antibody directed against OX40 (CD134), a costimulatory receptor. Intravenous ivuxolimab was administered to patients every 2 weeks at six dose levels: 0.01, 0.1, 0.3, 1.5, 3 and 10 mg/kg. Of the roughly 50 dose-escalation patients, hepatocellular carcinoma was present in 19, melanoma in roughly 15, renal cell carcinoma in 9 and head and neck cancer in 9. In the dose-escalation cohort, roughly four fifths of patients were male, and the mean age was approximately 64 years, with a range of roughly 20 to 80. Patients were allowed to have had prior anti-PD-1, anti-PD-L1 or anti-CTLA-4 therapy, and approximately 40% of the dose-escalation patients had previously received checkpoint inhibitors. Partial responses occurred in three dose-escalation patients, of whom one had hepatocellular carcinoma and two had cutaneous melanoma. The point of sequencing TCRbeta in the periphery was to test whether ivuxolimab changed TCR sequence diversity and drove clonal T-cell expansion. The paper describes the monotherapy dose-escalation part (N ≈ 52 patients) of the phase I trial of ivuxolimab. Study-wide findings and limitations: Partial responders in the 0.1-3.0 mg/kg groups had among the lowest normalized peripheral clonal expansion, especially among CD8+ T cells. At doses of 0.1 to 3.0 mg/kg, clonal expansion of both CD4+ and CD8+ blood T cells was observed from baseline to week 6. Low levels of normalized T-cell clonal expansion were also seen in some nonresponding patients. After ivuxolimab, expanded clones were on average more numerous among CD8+ T cells than among CD4+ T cells. The antigen specificity of the peripheral T cells that underwent clonal expansion was not determined.

Patients with a history of autoimmune disease or receiving systemic immunosuppression were excluded from the trial. Peripheral blood for TCR sequencing was drawn from every dose cohort at baseline, at cycle 4 day 1 and at cycle 7 day 1. Samples were obtained from an open-label, multicenter, first-in-human phase I dose-escalation trial of ivuxolimab. Adults with locally advanced or metastatic melanoma, renal cell carcinoma, hepatocellular carcinoma or head and neck squamous cell carcinoma were enrolled in the trial. Before TCR sequencing, CD4+ and CD8+ T cells were separately sorted from peripheral blood. About this clone itself: This receptor's antigen is unknown. No qualities accompany the bases; no much larger clone lies one base away. This sample also contains other DNA sequences that code for the same CDR3.

The CDR3, from cysteine to phenylalanine, totals 14 residues. This entry keeps only the CDR3 DNA: 42 bases, framed from base 1. V lost 3 bases and J lost 3 bases; the stretch between them is 11 bases long. Reading the germline V gene (reference sequence) gives CDR1 LNHDA and CDR2 SQIVND. Genomic DNA was extracted from sorted cells for sequencing of the TCRbeta CDR3 region. The immunoSEQ Assay was used for sequencing of TCRbeta CDR3 regions. TCRdb provides this immuneACCESS table in a form limited to in-frame rearrangements. Some clones are lacking; in checked studies, under half of them reflect an unresolved V gene, and why the rest are absent is not known. Counted in this sample were about 41,000 clones; over 80% of them appeared once. Roughly 39% of the sample lies in the top ten.

Sequenced material: CD4+ or CD8+ T cells sorted from blood, taken in a trial of the OX40 agonist ivuxolimab. The V and J genes are TRBV19 and TRBJ1-1; the D gene is not confidently resolved. This clonotype was sampled from an adult with an advanced solid tumor such as melanoma, head and neck, liver or kidney cancer. The CDR3 sequence is CASSIGTVYTEAFF. In nucleotide form, the sequence is TGTGCCAGTAGTATCGGTACTGTGTACACTGAAGCTTTCTTT. With all but the CDR3 taken from the reference TRBV19 and TRBJ1-1 genes, the full variable domain is: DGGITQSPKYLFRKEGQNVTLSCEQNLNHDAMYWYRQDPGQGLRLIYYSQIVNDFQKGDIAEGYSVSREKKESFPLTVTSAQKNPTAFYLCASSIGTVYTEAFFGQGTRLTVV.